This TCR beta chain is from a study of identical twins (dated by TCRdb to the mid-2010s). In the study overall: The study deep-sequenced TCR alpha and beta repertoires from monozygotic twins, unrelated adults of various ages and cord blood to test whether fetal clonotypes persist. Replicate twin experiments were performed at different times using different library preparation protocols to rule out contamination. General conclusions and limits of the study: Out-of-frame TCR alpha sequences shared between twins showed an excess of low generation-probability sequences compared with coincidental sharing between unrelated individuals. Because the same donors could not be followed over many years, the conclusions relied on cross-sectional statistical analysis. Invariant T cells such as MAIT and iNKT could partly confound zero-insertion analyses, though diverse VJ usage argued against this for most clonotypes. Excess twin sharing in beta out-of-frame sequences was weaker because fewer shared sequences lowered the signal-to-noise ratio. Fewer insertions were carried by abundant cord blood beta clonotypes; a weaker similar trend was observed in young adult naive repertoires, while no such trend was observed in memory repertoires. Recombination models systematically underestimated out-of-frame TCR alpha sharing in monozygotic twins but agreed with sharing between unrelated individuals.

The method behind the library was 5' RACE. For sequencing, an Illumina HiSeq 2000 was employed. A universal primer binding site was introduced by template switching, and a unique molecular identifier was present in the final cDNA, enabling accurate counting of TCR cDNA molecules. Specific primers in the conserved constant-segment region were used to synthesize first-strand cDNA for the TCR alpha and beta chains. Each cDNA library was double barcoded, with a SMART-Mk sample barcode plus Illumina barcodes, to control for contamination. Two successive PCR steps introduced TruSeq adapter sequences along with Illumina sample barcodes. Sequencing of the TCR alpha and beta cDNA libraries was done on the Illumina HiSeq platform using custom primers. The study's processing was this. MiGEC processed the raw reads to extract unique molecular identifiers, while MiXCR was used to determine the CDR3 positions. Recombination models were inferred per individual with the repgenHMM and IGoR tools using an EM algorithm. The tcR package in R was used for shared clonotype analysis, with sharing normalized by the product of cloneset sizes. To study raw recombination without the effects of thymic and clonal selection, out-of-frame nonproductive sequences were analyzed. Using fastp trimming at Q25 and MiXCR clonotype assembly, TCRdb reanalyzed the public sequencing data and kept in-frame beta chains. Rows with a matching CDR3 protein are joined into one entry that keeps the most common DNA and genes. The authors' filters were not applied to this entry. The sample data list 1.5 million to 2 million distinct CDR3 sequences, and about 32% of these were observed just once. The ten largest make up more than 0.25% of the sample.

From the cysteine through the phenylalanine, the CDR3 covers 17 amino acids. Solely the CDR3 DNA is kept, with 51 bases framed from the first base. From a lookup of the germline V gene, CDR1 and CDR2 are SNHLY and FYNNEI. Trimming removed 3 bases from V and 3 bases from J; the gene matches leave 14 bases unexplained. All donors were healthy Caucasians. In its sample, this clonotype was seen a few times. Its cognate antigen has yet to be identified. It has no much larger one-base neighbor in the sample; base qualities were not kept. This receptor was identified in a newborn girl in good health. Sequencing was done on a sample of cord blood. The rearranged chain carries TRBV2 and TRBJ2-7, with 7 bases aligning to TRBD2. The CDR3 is CASSDARTRGGVYEQYF. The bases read TGTGCCAGCAGTGATGCCCGAACGCGGGGAGGGGTCTACGAGCAGTACTTC.